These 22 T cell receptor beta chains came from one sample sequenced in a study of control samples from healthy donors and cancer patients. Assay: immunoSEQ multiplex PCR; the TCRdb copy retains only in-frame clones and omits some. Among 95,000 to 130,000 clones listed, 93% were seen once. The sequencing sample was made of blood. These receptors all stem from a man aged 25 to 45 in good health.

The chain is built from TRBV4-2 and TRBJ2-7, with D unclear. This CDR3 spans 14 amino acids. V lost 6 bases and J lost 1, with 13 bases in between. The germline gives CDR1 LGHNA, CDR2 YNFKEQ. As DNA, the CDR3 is TGTGCCAGCAGTCGTACGCAGCGATCCTACGAGCAGTACTTC. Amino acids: CASSRTQRSYEQYF.

CDR3 sequence: CASTQDRGSGNTIYF. CDR3 coding DNA: TGTGCCAGTACCCAGGACAGGGGCTCTGGAAACACCATATATTTT. The rearrangement links TRBV19 to TRBJ1-3, with TRBD1 matching 9 bases. This CDR3 has 15 residues. V gave up 7 bases and J gave up 0 bases; unmatched junction bases: 4. Germline CDR1 reads LNHDA; CDR2 reads SQIVND (reference sequence).

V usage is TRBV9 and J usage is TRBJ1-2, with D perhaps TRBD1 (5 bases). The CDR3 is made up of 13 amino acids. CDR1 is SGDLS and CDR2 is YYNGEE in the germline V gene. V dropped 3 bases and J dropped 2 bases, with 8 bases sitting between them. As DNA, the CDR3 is TGTGCCAGCAGCGCTGGGGGGAACTATGGCTACACCTTC. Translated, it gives CASSAGGNYGYTF.

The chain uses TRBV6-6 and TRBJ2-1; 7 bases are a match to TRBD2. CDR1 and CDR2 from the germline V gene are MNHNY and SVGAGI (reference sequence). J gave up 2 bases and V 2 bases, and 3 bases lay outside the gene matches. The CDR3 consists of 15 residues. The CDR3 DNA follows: TGTGCCAGCAGTTACATCCTAGCGGCCTACAATGAGCAGTTCTTC. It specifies CASSYILAAYNEQFF.

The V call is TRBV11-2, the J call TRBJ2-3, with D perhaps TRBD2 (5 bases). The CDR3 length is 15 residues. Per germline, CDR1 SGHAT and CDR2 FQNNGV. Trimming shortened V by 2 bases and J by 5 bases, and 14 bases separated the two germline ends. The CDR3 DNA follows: TGTGCCAGCAGCTTAATGGGTGGGGAGAGAGATACGCAGTATTTT. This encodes CASSLMGGERDTQYF.

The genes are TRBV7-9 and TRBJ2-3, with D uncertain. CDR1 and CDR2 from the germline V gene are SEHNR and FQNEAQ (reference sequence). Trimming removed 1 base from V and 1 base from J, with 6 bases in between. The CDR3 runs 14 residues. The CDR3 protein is CASSLGWGTDTQYF. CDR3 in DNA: TGTGCCAGCAGCTTAGGGTGGGGCACAGATACGCAGTATTTT.

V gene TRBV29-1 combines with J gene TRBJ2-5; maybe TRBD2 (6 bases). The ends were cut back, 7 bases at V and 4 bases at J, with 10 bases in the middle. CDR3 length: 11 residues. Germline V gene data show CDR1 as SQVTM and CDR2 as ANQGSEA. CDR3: CSERRGETQYF. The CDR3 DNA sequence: TGCAGCGAGAGGCGGGGAGAGACCCAGTACTTC. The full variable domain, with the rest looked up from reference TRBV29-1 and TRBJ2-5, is SAVISQKPSRDICQRGTSLTIQCQVDSQVTMMFWYRQQPGQSLTLIATANQGSEATYESGFVIDKFPISRPNLTFSTLTVSNMSPEDSSIYLCSERRGETQYFGPGTRLLVL.

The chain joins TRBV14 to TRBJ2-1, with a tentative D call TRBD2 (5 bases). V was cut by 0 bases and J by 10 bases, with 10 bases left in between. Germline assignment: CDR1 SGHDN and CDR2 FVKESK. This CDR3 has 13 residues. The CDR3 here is CASSQDLAREQFF. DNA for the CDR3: TGTGCCAGCAGCCAAGATCTAGCACGGGAGCAGTTCTTC.

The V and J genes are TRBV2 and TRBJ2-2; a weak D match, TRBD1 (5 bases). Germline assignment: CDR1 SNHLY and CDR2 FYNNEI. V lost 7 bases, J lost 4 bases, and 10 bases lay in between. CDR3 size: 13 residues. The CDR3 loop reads CASNGHSTGELFF. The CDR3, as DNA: TGTGCCAGCAACGGACACTCCACCGGGGAGCTGTTTTTT. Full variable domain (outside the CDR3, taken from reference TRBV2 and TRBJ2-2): EPEVTQTPSHQVTQMGQEVILRCVPISNHLYFYWYRQILGQKVEFLVSFYNNEISEKSEIFDDQFSVERPDGSNFTLKIRSTKLEDSAMYFCASNGHSTGELFFGEGSRLTVL.

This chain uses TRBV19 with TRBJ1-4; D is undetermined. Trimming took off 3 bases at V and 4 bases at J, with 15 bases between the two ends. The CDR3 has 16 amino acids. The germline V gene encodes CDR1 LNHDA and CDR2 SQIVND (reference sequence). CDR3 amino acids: CASSIEGVAGNEKLFF. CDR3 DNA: TGTGCCAGTAGTATTGAGGGAGTGGCGGGTAATGAAAAACTGTTTTTT.

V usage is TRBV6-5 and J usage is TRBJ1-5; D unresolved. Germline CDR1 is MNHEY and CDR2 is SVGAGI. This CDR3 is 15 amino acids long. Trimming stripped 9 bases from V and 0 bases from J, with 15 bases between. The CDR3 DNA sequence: TGTGCCAGTTCCAAAAAACCCCATAGCAATCAGCCCCAGCATTTT. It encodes CASSKKPHSNQPQHF.

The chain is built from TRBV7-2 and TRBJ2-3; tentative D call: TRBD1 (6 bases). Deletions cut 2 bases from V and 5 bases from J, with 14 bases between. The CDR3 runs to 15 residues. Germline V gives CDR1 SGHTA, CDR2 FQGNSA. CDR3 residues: CASSLRGGGGDTQYF. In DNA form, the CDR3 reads TGTGCCAGCAGCTTAAGAGGGGGTGGGGGAGATACGCAGTATTTT.

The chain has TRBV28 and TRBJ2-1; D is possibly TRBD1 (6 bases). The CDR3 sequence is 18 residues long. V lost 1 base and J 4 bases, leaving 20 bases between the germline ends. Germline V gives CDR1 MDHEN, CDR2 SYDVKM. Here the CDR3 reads CASSLYGMGAENYNEQFF. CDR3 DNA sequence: TGTGCCAGCAGTTTATACGGGATGGGGGCGGAGAATTACAATGAGCAGTTCTTC.

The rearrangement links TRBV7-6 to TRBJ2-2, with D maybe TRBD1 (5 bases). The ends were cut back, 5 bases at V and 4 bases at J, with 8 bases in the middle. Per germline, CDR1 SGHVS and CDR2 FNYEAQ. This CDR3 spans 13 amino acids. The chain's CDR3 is CASSSRVTGELFF. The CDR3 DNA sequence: TGTGCCAGCAGCAGCAGGGTCACCGGGGAGCTGTTTTTT.

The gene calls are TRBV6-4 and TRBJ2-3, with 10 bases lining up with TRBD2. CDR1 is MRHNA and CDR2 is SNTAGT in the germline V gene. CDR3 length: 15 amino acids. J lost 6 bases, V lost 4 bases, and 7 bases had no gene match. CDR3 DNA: TGTGCCAGCAGTGGCGAAGCGGGGGGGTTGGATACGCAGTATTTT. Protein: CASSGEAGGLDTQYF.

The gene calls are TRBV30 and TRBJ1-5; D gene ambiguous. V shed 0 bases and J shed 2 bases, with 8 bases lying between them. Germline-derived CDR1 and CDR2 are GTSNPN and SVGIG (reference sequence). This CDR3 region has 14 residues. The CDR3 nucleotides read TGTGCCTGGAGTGTACGAGGCGGCAATCAGCCCCAGCATTTT. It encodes CAWSVRGGNQPQHF.

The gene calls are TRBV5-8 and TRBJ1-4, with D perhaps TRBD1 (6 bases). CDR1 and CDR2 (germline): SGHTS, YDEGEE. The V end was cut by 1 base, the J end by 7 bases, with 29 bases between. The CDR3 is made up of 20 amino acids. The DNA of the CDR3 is TGTGCCAGCAGCTTGTATTCCGGGGGCCATGGAGTTATCAGCGGTGAAAAACTGTTTTTT. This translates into CASSLYSGGHGVISGEKLFF.

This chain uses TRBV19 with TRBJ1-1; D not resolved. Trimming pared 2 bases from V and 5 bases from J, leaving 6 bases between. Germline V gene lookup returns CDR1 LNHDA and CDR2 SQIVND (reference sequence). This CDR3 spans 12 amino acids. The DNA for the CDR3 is TGTGCCAGTAGTATACCGCGGACTGAAGCTTTCTTT. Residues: CASSIPRTEAFF.

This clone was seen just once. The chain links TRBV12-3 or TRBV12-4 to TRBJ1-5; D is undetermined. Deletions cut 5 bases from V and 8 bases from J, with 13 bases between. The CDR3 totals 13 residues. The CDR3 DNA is TGTGCCAGCAGTAGGGAGGTTCCGGAGCCCCAGCATTTT. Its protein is CASSREVPEPQHF.

CDR3 nucleotides: TGTGCCAGCAGCTTAGGTCAGCCCTATGGCTACACCTTC. Translating gives CASSLGQPYGYTF. The chain recombines TRBV7-8 with TRBJ1-2, with unresolved D. The CDR3 spans 13 residues. V lost 1 base and J 4 bases, leaving 7 bases between the germline ends. From germline, CDR1 is SGHVS and CDR2 FQNEAQ. The entire variable domain, with the rest obtained from reference TRBV7-8 and TRBJ1-2, is as follows: GAGVSQSPRYKVAKRGQDVALRCDPISGHVSLFWYQQALGQGPEFLTYFQNEAQLDKSGLPSDRFFAERPEGSVSTLKIQRTQQEDSAVYLCASSLGQPYGYTFGSGTRLTVV.

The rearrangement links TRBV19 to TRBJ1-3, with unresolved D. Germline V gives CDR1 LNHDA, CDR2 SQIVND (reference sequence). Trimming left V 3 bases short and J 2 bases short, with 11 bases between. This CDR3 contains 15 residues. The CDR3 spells CASSIYPDPGNTIYF. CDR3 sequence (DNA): TGTGCCAGTAGTATTTACCCGGACCCTGGAAACACCATATATTTT. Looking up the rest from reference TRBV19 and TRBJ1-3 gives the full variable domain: DGGITQSPKYLFRKEGQNVTLSCEQNLNHDAMYWYRQDPGQGLRLIYYSQIVNDFQKGDIAEGYSVSREKKESFPLTVTSAQKNPTAFYLCASSIYPDPGNTIYFGEGSWLTVV.

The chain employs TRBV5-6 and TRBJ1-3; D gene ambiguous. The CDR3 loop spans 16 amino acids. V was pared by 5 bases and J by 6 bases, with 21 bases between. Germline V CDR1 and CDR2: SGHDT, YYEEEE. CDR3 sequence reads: CASSHGRFLGLNTIYF. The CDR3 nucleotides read TGTGCCAGCAGTCATGGACGGTTCCTGGGTTTAAACACCATATATTTT.